This entry lists 2 T cell receptor beta chains sequenced from one sample in a study of human T cells and chemical hapten exposure. Described time point: pre-sensitization, week 0. Treatment in this sample: therapeutic diphenylcyclopropenone sensitization with weekly scalp DPC. TCRdb used MiXCR to reprocess the RACE reads, holding one entry per CDR3 protein. The sample comprises about 270,000 distinct CDR3 sequences, around 7.7% of which are singletons, and approximately 1.2% rests with the top ten. The material was whole blood, obtained in connection with sensitization to the hapten diphenylcyclopropenone (DPC). The receptors derive from a man between 18 and 35 years old with alopecia areata. Some clones in this sample may be carry-over from other donors' samples.

This clonotype has just a few counts. This chain joins TRBV6-5 and TRBJ1-5; D may be TRBD1 (5 bases). The CDR3 runs to 17 residues. CDR1 is MNHEY and CDR2 is SVGAGI in the germline V gene. Trimming removed 6 bases from V and 0 bases from J, with 18 bases in between. In nucleotides, the CDR3 is TGTGCCAGCAGACCCACAGGCAGCGGATATAGCAATCAGCCCCAGCATTTT. It codes for CASRPTGSGYSNQPQHF.

This clonotype was picked up a small number of times. The chain carries TRBV6-6 and TRBJ1-1; 11 bases line up with TRBD1. This CDR3 spans 14 amino acids. V shed 7 bases and J 11 bases; nucleotides not matched to a gene: 12. CDR1 MNHNY and CDR2 SVGAGI come from the germline V gene (reference sequence). The CDR3 coding sequence is TGTGCCAGCACCCAGGACAGGGGGCGGTTCGAGGCTTTCTTT. It specifies CASTQDRGRFEAFF.